This record covers a single T cell receptor beta chain. Clones were sequenced by immunoSEQ multiplex PCR, and TCRdb holds only the in-frame ones, with some missing. The data show 500,000 to 550,000 clones, with approximately 80% seen just once and roughly 0.013% held by the top ten. These data come from a study of shared T cell receptors in the human thymus. The germline CDR1 and CDR2 sequences are KGHSH and LQKENI. Trimming stripped 3 bases from V and 4 bases from J, with 10 bases between. CDR3 size: 14 residues. The same data also contributed to another study, on human thymus T cells. Turning to that study: Finnish infants who were healthy and having corrective surgery for congenital heart defects made up the donors. The thymus tissue came from resections taken during corrective heart surgery. There appeared to be biased usage of V and J genes in thymic and blood repertoires. Reports from related research described highly overlapping thymic repertoires among unrelated individuals.

What was sequenced was thymocytes. J is TRBJ2-1 and V is TRBV18; D is unclear. The receptor was derived from a boy under three years old with a congenital heart defect. The CDR3 reads CASSPDGGYNEQFF. CDR3 coding DNA: TGTGCCAGCTCACCGGATGGCGGATACAATGAGCAGTTCTTC.